Shown below are 11 T cell receptor beta chains from a single sample sequenced in a study of blood T cell repertoires in COVID-19. Repertoires were generated with immunoSEQ multiplex PCR, while TCRdb's copy carries only in-frame clones and drops some. Of around 150,000 clones listed, roughly 89% were seen once; the top ten hold approximately 4.2%. The sequencing sample was made of peripheral blood. These receptors all stem from a woman aged 40 to 50 with acute or convalescent COVID-19.

The rearrangement uses TRBV9 and TRBJ2-7; 9 bases match TRBD1. The V and J ends lost 6 bases and 4 bases, in that order; junction bases with no gene match: 8. Germline CDR1 and CDR2: SGDLS and YYNGEE. CDR3 size: 14 residues. The CDR3 DNA sequence: TGTGCCAGCACTCCGGGACAGGGAAGATACGAGCAGTACTTC. Translating it yields CASTPGQGRYEQYF.

The V call is TRBV7-9, the J call TRBJ2-7; 7 bases line up with TRBD2. Per germline, CDR1 SEHNR and CDR2 FQNEAQ (reference sequence). CDR3 size: 17 residues. The trim removed 2 bases at V and 4 bases at J, leaving 14 bases unmatched. In DNA form, the CDR3 reads TGTGCCAGCAGCTTATCACAGATGGGAGGGGAGACGTACGAGCAGTACTTC. Protein product: CASSLSQMGGETYEQYF.

This clone was counted once. V gene TRBV21-1 combines with J gene TRBJ2-7; the listed D gene, TRBD1, was not tested against the DNA. TRBV21-1 is a listed pseudogene. The CDR3 runs 13 residues. The CDR3 protein is CASRRTGPYEQYF. The CDR3 DNA reads TGTGCCAGCAGGAGAACAGGCCCCTACGAGCAGTACTTC.

CDR3: CASSPNGVDTEAFF. DNA of the CDR3: TGTGCCAGCAGCCCCAACGGGGTGGACACTGAAGCTTTCTTT. The V and J genes are TRBV2 and TRBJ1-1; D is uncertain. The germline CDR1 and CDR2 sequences are SNHLY and FYNNEI. This CDR3 region has 14 residues. V lost 6 bases to trimming and J lost 3 bases, with 14 bases between them.

The chain employs TRBV27 and TRBJ1-6, with D unresolved. From germline, CDR1 is MNHEY and CDR2 SMNVEV (reference sequence). With 8 bases removed from V and 3 bases from J, the gap between germline ends came to 14 bases. The CDR3 sequence is 15 residues long. The CDR3 DNA reads as TGTGCCAGCGGAGAGGGTGGGTTCTATAATTCACCCCTCCACTTT. This sequence encodes CASGEGGFYNSPLHF.

This clone was detected a few times. The J gene is TRBJ2-3, the V gene TRBV2, with D unclear. CDR1 is SNHLY, CDR2 FYNNEI, per germline. There are 12 residues in the CDR3. Deletions cut 6 bases from V and 3 bases from J, with 7 bases between. The CDR3, as DNA: TGTGCCAGCAGCCTTTTGACAGATACGCAGTATTTT. The encoded protein is CASSLLTDTQYF.

The chain has TRBV7-2 and TRBJ2-7; tentatively, D is TRBD1 (6 bases). The germline V and J ends were trimmed by 7 bases and 7 bases, with 23 bases remaining between them. Germline V gene sequence: CDR1 SGHTA, CDR2 FQGNSA. The CDR3 spans 15 residues. The CDR3 is CASISSATGRSEQYF. The CDR3 region has the DNA TGTGCCAGCATCTCATCGGCGACAGGTCGCTCTGAGCAGTACTTC.

V gene TRBV24-1 combines with J gene TRBJ1-5; a possible D gene is TRBD1 (6 bases). Per the germline V gene, CDR1 is KGHDR and CDR2 is SFDVKD. V lost 5 bases to trimming and J lost 5 bases, with 12 bases between them. The CDR3 spans 14 residues. CDR3 in amino acids: CATSVKGVDQPQHF. CDR3 sequence (DNA): TGTGCCACCAGTGTAAAGGGGGTCGATCAGCCCCAGCATTTT.

This clone has just one count. The V call is TRBV28, the J call TRBJ2-5; D is unresolved. The CDR3 is 12 residues long. Germline loops: CDR1 MDHEN, CDR2 SYDVKM. The germline V and J ends were trimmed by 2 bases and 5 bases, with 6 bases remaining between them. This CDR3 reads CASSLPGETQYF. CDR3 bases: TGTGCCAGCAGTTTACCCGGGGAGACCCAGTACTTC.

The chain combines TRBV7-9 with TRBJ2-1; the D is unclear. With 1 base removed from V and 2 bases from J, the gap between germline ends came to 12 bases. The CDR3 spans 16 residues. Germline V gives CDR1 SEHNR, CDR2 FQNEAQ (reference sequence). The CDR3 bases are TGTGCCAGCAGCTTAGGAGGCTACCTACCCTACAATGAGCAGTTCTTC. This codes for CASSLGGYLPYNEQFF.

This sequence joins TRBV29-1 and TRBJ2-7; TRBD1 is a possible D gene (5 bases). Trimming left V 1 base short and J 5 bases short, with 12 bases between. Germline lookup yields CDR1 SQVTM and CDR2 ANQGSEA. This CDR3 contains 13 residues. CDR3 sequence: CSVEGPGWDEQYF. The CDR3 coding sequence is TGCAGCGTTGAAGGGCCAGGGTGGGACGAGCAGTACTTC.